The rows below give T cell receptor beta chains drawn from one sample of a study of T cells in Graves' hyperthyroidism and ophthalmopathy. From the multiplex PCR reads, TCRdb called clonotypes with MiXCR, one entry per CDR3 protein. In the table there are around 600,000 distinct CDR3 sequences, less than 45% of which are singletons. The sample consisted of peripheral blood or thyroid tissue (not recorded which). The receptors originated from an adult man with Graves' disease, either hyperthyroidism or ophthalmopathy (not recorded which). Each CDR3 is given with its conserved first and last residue. The order of the fields is clone size, V gene, D gene, J gene, CDR3 protein, CDR3 DNA. The D gene is left open where the match is weak. Clone size appears in some rows only: once, few, many, or a class for an expanded clone.

-	TRBV19	TRBD1	TRBJ1-5	CASTRRGDRGNQPQHF	TGTGCCAGTACTCGCCGTGGAGACAGGGGAAATCAGCCCCAGCATTTT
few	TRBV9	-	TRBJ1-2	CASSAFQGRNYGYTF	TGTGCCAGCAGCGCCTTCCAGGGTCGGAACTATGGCTACACCTTC
many	TRBV12-3/TRBV12-4	TRBD2	TRBJ2-2	CASSLGGTANTGELFF	TGTGCCAGCAGTTTGGGAGGGACGGCGAACACCGGGGAGCTGTTTTTT
-	TRBV25-1	-	TRBJ1-6	CASSAAGVSPLHF	TGTGCCAGCAGTGCGGCAGGGGTATCACCCCTCCACTTT
-	TRBV29-1	TRBD1	TRBJ2-5	CSAAGTGRQETQYF	TGCAGCGCTGCCGGGACAGGGCGGCAAGAGACCCAGTACTTC
-	TRBV5-1	-	TRBJ1-2	CASSLEWSSAYGYTF	TGCGCCAGCAGCTTGGAGTGGTCTTCTGCTTATGGCTACACCTTC
-	TRBV5-1	-	TRBJ1-2	CASSRDGSANYGYTF	TGCGCCAGCTCCAGGGACGGCAGTGCTAACTATGGCTACACCTTC
once	TRBV6-6	TRBD1	TRBJ2-5	CASSRRTGGGETQYF	TGTGCCAGCAGTCGGCGGACAGGGGGAGGAGAGACCCAGTACTTC
many	TRBV7-9	-	TRBJ2-5	CASSLGGWETQYF	TGTGCCAGCAGCTTAGGGGGTTGGGAGACCCAGTACTTC
-	TRBV13	-	TRBJ1-3	CASSIPQGVGGNTIYF	TGTGCCAGCAGCATCCCCCAGGGTGTGGGTGGAAACACCATATATTTT
many	TRBV7-8	-	TRBJ1-5	CASSSSYQPQHF	TGTGCCAGCAGCTCTTCGTATCAGCCCCAGCATTTT
-	TRBV24-1	-	TRBJ2-3	CATSDHLGDTQYF	TGTGCCACCAGTGATCATCTGGGGGATACGCAGTATTTT
few	TRBV6-6	-	TRBJ2-7	CASSYSTGQYF	TGTGCCAGCAGTTACTCGACAGGGCAGTACTTC
many	TRBV7-9	-	TRBJ1-2	CASSLAGLLYYGYTF	TGTGCCAGCAGCTTAGCGGGACTCCTTTACTATGGCTACACCTTC
-	TRBV25-1	-	TRBJ1-1	CASSFERNTGYMMALNTEAFF	TGTGCCAGCAGTTTCGAAAGAAACACAGGGTATATGATGGCATTGAACACTGAAGCTTTCTTT
-	TRBV19	TRBD1	TRBJ1-4	CASHAAGTGVSELFF	TGTGCCAGTCACGCCGCCGGGACAGGGGTTTCGGAACTGTTTTTT
-	TRBV25-1	-	TRBJ1-4	CASSRPGVGNEKLFF	TGTGCCAGCAGTCGCCCGGGTGTGGGTAATGAAAAACTGTTTTTT
-	TRBV9	-	TRBJ1-6	CASSIRQRPYNSPLHF	TGTGCCAGCAGCATCAGACAGCGCCCCTATAATTCACCCCTCCACTTT
-	TRBV7-3	TRBD1	TRBJ1-4	CASSQGQGQEKLFF	TGTGCCAGCAGCCAGGGACAGGGCCAGGAAAAACTGTTTTTT
-	TRBV5-5	-	TRBJ2-7	CASSRHRDDSYEQYF	TGTGCCAGCAGCAGACACAGGGACGACTCCTACGAGCAGTACTTC
-	TRBV15	-	TRBJ1-1	CATSSPGGFAEAFF	TGTGCCACCAGCAGTCCGGGGGGCTTCGCTGAAGCTTTCTTT
few	TRBV2	-	TRBJ2-5	CASSKLQETQYF	TGTGCCAGCAGCAAACTCCAAGAGACCCAGTACTTC
-	TRBV29-1	TRBD1	TRBJ1-2	CSVVADREDRVYGYTF	TGCAGCGTTGTCGCAGACAGGGAGGACAGGGTGTATGGCTACACCTTC
-	TRBV24-1	-	TRBJ1-2	CATSEPGTYGYTF	TGTGCCACCAGTGAACCGGGGACCTATGGCTACACCTTC
-	TRBV13	-	TRBJ2-2	CASSLEETGGATGELFF	TGTGCCAGCAGCTTAGAAGAAACAGGGGGGGCCACCGGGGAGCTGTTTTTT
-	TRBV15	TRBD2	TRBJ2-3	CATSRAGGPGTDTQYF	TGTGCCACCAGCAGGGCGGGGGGTCCAGGCACAGATACGCAGTATTTT
many	TRBV29-1	-	TRBJ1-2	CSVEDPGPRDYGYTF	TGCAGCGTTGAAGATCCGGGACCTCGGGACTATGGCTACACCTTC